This T cell receptor (beta chain) was captured by sequencing in a study of cytomegalovirus exposure and HLA in healthy donors. Overall study: Ancestry clustering placed 70% to 90% of a few hundred genotyped donors in the Caucasian-associated cluster.

Per germline, CDR1 SGHDT and CDR2 YYEEEE. V lost 4 bases and J 2 bases, leaving 18 bases between the germline ends. This CDR3 region has 16 residues. PCR used 60 Vbeta primers and 13 Jbeta primers. Clones were sequenced by immunoSEQ multiplex PCR, and TCRdb holds only the in-frame ones, with some missing. The table shows about 140,000 clones, with less than 85% occurring only once. On this clone: The antigen remains undetermined.

Study conclusions and caveats: Owing to their indistinguishability, certain V segments, notably TRBV6-2 and TRBV6-3, were excluded. Diagnosis of cytomegalovirus status made by the classifier reportedly showed high specificity and sensitivity. A later analysis by the authors found several of the most significant clusters apparently linked to common viral pathogens.

The chain combines TRBV5-6 with TRBJ1-1; TRBD1 is a possible D gene (6 bases). The source material was PBMCs. The clonotype comes from a man aged 35-49 years in good health and CMV-seronegative. The CDR3: CASSRWVTGRNTEAFF. CDR3 bases: TGTGCCAGCAGCCGGTGGGTGACAGGACGAAACACTGAAGCTTTCTTT. The whole variable domain, remainder taken from reference TRBV5-6 and TRBJ1-1, is DAGVTQSPTHLIKTRGQQVTLRCSPKSGHDTVSWYQQALGQGPQFIFQYYEEEERQRGNFPDRFSGHQFPNYSSELNVNALLLGDSALYLCASSRWVTGRNTEAFFGQGTRLTVV.